Shown below are 5 T cell receptor beta chains from a single sample sequenced in a study of T cell responses to AZD1222 COVID-19 vaccine. Using immunoSEQ multiplex PCR, the repertoire was profiled, and TCRdb retains in-frame clones only, with some absent. The sample has about 110,000 clones; under 95% are singletons. The specimen comprised peripheral blood, sampled on day 0 of AZD1222 vaccination. The receptor source for this set is an adult in good health.

The gene calls are TRBV19 and TRBJ1-2; TRBD1 is a possible D gene (5 bases). This CDR3 is 19 amino acids long. Between the trimmed V and J ends, which lost 3 bases and 4 bases, there was a span of 27 bases. From germline, CDR1 is LNHDA and CDR2 SQIVND (reference sequence). This CDR3 is CASSIFFGTATAPTYGYTF. CDR3 DNA: TGTGCCAGTAGTATTTTCTTTGGGACGGCAACAGCTCCCACCTATGGCTACACCTTC.

This chain links TRBV3-1 (or the pseudogene TRBV3-2) with TRBJ1-1, with D hard to call. V lost 1 base and J 7 bases, leaving 7 bases between the germline ends. The CDR3 runs 12 residues. Germline CDR1 LGHDT, CDR2 YNNKEL (reference sequence). The CDR3 DNA reads TGTGCCAGCAGCCAAGGTGCGCTTGAAGCTTTCTTT. It translates to CASSQGALEAFF.

The DNA of the CDR3 is TGCGCCAGCAGCCAAGATTCTGGACAGCCTATATATTTT. It is translated as CASSQDSGQPIYF. The V call is TRBV4-3, the J call TRBJ1-3; possibly TRBD1 for D (6 bases). CDR1 is LGHNA, CDR2 YSLEER, per germline. Trimming pared 0 bases from V and 13 bases from J, leaving 13 bases between. CDR3 length: 13 residues.

The J gene is TRBJ1-1, the V gene TRBV19; 7 bases fit TRBD1. V shed 4 bases and J 6 bases; nucleotides not matched to a gene: 5. CDR3 size: 13 residues. Looked up from germline, CDR1 is LNHDA and CDR2 is SQIVND (reference sequence). The CDR3 bases are TGTGCCAGTAGTACCACAACAGGGGCTGAAGCTTTCTTT. Translation: CASSTTTGAEAFF.

This chain connects TRBV6-1 to TRBJ2-1, with D possibly being TRBD2 (5 bases). The V and J ends lost 4 bases and 2 bases respectively, with 15 bases between them. CDR1 is MNHNS and CDR2 is SASEGT in the germline V gene. This CDR3 contains 16 residues. The CDR3 bases are TGTGCCAGCAGTGGATTACACGGGGAAGCCTACAATGAGCAGTTCTTC. Its translation is CASSGLHGEAYNEQFF.